This T cell receptor (beta chain) was found in a study of T-cell memory formation after mild COVID-19. Broader study findings: Clones contracting across day 15 to 85 had a balanced CD4/CD8 profile; later expanding clones leaned CD4+. In pre-infection memory, a portion of responding clones appeared, which suggested that cross-reactive memory joined.

The CDR3 is 15 residues long. Germline values: CDR1 SGHRS, CDR2 YFSETQ. Trimming removed 0 bases from V and 6 bases from J, with 15 bases in between. This clonotype was counted a few times. Its antigen is as yet unknown. TCRdb redid the calling of the 5' RACE reads with MiXCR, one entry per CDR3 protein. In the table there are hundreds of thousands of distinct CDR3 sequences, more than 15% of which are singletons. The sequenced sample was PBMCs or a T cell subset sorted from them (not recorded which). This chain joins TRBV5-1 and TRBJ1-2, with D uncertain. The receptor was isolated from a man younger than 30 who had mild COVID-19 (a few samples of this study predate the infection). Cell type and time point are not known. The CDR3 nucleotides read TGCGCCAGCAGCTTGGTGAGGTTTCGCGAGGATGGCTACACCTTC. Translated: CASSLVRFREDGYTF.